These 26 T cell receptor beta chains came from one sample sequenced in a study of T cells in Graves' hyperthyroidism and ophthalmopathy. Regions amplified from RNA transcripts were the TCR beta CDR3 regions. TCR CDR3 underwent first-round RT-PCR with the HTBI primer set. Via MiXCR, TCRdb re-called the multiplex PCR reads, giving one row per CDR3 protein. Of fewer than 900,000 distinct CDR3 sequences detected, about a sixth appear once; the ten largest clones hold around 8%. The sequencing sample was made of blood. These receptor sequences come from a man in his late teens or twenties with Graves' hyperthyroidism.

On this clonotype itself: A much larger clone is a single base away; this may be a read error. The DNA of the CDR3 is TGTGCCAGCAGCGGACCAGCGGGAGCAGAGACCCAGTACTTC. This encodes CASSGPAGAETQYF. The chain combines TRBV28 with TRBJ2-5, with 8 bases fitting TRBD2. CDR1 is MDHEN and CDR2 is SYDVKM in the germline V gene. V shed 6 bases, J shed 4 bases, and the junction held 7 bases outside the gene matches. The CDR3 consists of 14 residues.

This clonotype occurred a few times. The J gene is TRBJ2-1, the V gene TRBV12-3 or TRBV12-4; D not resolved. The CDR3 totals 14 residues. The V and J ends lost 3 bases and 0 bases respectively, with 6 bases between them. As DNA, the CDR3 is TGTGCCAGCAGTTTTGGTATCTCCTACAATGAGCAGTTCTTC. It encodes CASSFGISYNEQFF.

This clonotype was picked up many times. The chain joins TRBV7-2 to TRBJ2-7, with 7 bases fitting TRBD2. Germline V gene sequence: CDR1 SGHTA, CDR2 FQGNSA. With V trimmed by 5 bases and J by 5 bases, 12 bases remained unmatched. This CDR3 contains 15 residues. The CDR3 region is CASSPQIGGSNEQYF. Here the CDR3 DNA reads TGTGCCAGCAGCCCGCAAATCGGCGGGAGCAACGAGCAGTACTTC.

This chain joins TRBV20-1 and TRBJ1-5; tentatively, D is TRBD1 (6 bases). The CDR3 spans 15 residues. V was pared by 3 bases and J by 3 bases, with 15 bases between. Germline V gene sequence: CDR1 DFQATT, CDR2 SNEGSKA (reference sequence). For the CDR3, the DNA is TGCAGTGCTAGGCCCCCGGGACACATCAATCAGCCCCAGCATTTT. Encoded protein: CSARPPGHINQPQHF.

This clonotype was detected only a few times. The rearrangement uses TRBV7-9 and TRBJ2-7; D possibly matches TRBD1 or TRBD2 (5 bases each). CDR3 length equals 13 residues. V was clipped by 0 bases and J by 6 bases, with 9 bases between them. Germline-derived CDR1 and CDR2 are SEHNR and FQNEAQ (reference sequence). The CDR3 DNA reads TGTGCCAGCAGCTTAGCGGGACCGCTCGAGCAGTACTTC. The encoded protein is CASSLAGPLEQYF.

This clonotype was detected ten times or more. The rearrangement uses TRBV15 and TRBJ2-7; D uncertain. Germline V gene data show CDR1 as LNHNV and CDR2 as YYDKDF (reference sequence). V gave up 5 bases and J gave up 2 bases, with 16 bases separating them. This CDR3 region has 15 residues. The CDR3 here is CATSVSKYDTYEQYF. In DNA form, the CDR3 reads TGTGCCACCAGCGTATCGAAATACGATACCTACGAGCAGTACTTC. Combining the CDR3 with reference TRBV15 and TRBJ2-7 gives the whole variable domain DAMVIQNPRYQVTQFGKPVTLSCSQTLNHNVMYWYQQKSSQAPKLLFHYYDKDFNNEADTPDNFQSRRPNTSFCFLDIRSPGLGDTAMYLCATSVSKYDTYEQYFGPGTRLTVT.

This clonotype was counted only a few times. The V call is TRBV5-1, the J call TRBJ1-2; 10 bases fit TRBD1. J gave up 7 bases and V 4 bases, and 4 bases lay outside the gene matches. CDR1 is SGHRS, CDR2 YFSETQ, per germline. There are 13 residues in the CDR3. CDR3 DNA: TGCGCCAGCAGCGGGACAGGGGCAGGTGGCTACACCTTC. As protein: CASSGTGAGGYTF.

In this sample, this clonotype turned up many times. The J gene is TRBJ2-7, the V gene TRBV7-9; D is unclear. Germline V gives CDR1 SEHNR, CDR2 FQNEAQ (reference sequence). The V and J ends lost 6 bases and 5 bases respectively, with 20 bases between them. CDR3 length: 15 amino acids. This CDR3 is CASRPTLGESNEQYF. The CDR3 DNA reads TGTGCCAGCAGACCGACCTTGGGTGAGAGTAACGAGCAGTACTTC.

The rearrangement uses TRBV10-1 and TRBJ1-1; D possibly corresponds to TRBD1 (6 bases). The CDR3 length is 18 residues. Per the germline V gene, CDR1 is WNHNN and CDR2 is SYGVQD (reference sequence). Trimming left V 0 bases short and J 0 bases short, with 17 bases between. The CDR3 nucleotides are TGCGCCAGCAGTGAGTCCATACCGCAGGGGCCTATGAACACTGAAGCTTTCTTT. Its protein is CASSESIPQGPMNTEAFF.

Many counts were recorded for this clonotype. The chain links TRBV28 to TRBJ1-2; D not resolved. From germline, CDR1 is MDHEN and CDR2 SYDVKM. This CDR3 contains 14 residues. Trimming shortened V by 6 bases and J by 4 bases, and 15 bases separated the two germline ends. CDR3 sequence: CASRPRTRAYGYTF. Here the CDR3 DNA reads TGTGCCAGCAGGCCTAGGACTAGGGCCTATGGCTACACCTTC.

In this sample, this clonotype turned up many times. The chain has TRBV12-3 or TRBV12-4 and TRBJ2-7, with 13 nucleotides matching TRBD2. J lost 8 bases, V lost 6 bases, and 4 bases had no gene match. This CDR3 spans 13 amino acids. This CDR3 reads CASSGLAGVKQYF. Here the CDR3 DNA reads TGTGCCAGCAGCGGACTAGCGGGAGTTAAGCAGTACTTC.

This clonotype was picked up many times. The CDR3 DNA reads TGTGCCAGCACCGTGACTAGCGGCGCCTACGAGCAGTACTTC. It is translated as CASTVTSGAYEQYF. V gene TRBV28 combines with J gene TRBJ2-7, with 9 bases that match TRBD2. Trimming at V came to 7 bases and at J to 2 bases, leaving 6 bases not matched to a gene. The length of the CDR3 is 14 residues. Germline lookup yields CDR1 MDHEN and CDR2 SYDVKM.

This clonotype was found a few times. The J gene is TRBJ1-5, the V gene TRBV4-1; D is perhaps TRBD1 (6 bases). Germline CDR1 is MGHRA and CDR2 is YSYEKL. CDR3 length: 15 residues. V lost 0 bases to trimming and J lost 6 bases, with 12 bases between them. CDR3 in amino acids: CASSQEDRLGQPQHF. Written as DNA, the CDR3 is TGCGCCAGCAGCCAAGAAGACAGGCTGGGTCAGCCCCAGCATTTT.

This clonotype has just a few counts. The V call is TRBV6-1, the J call TRBJ2-2; D gene ambiguous. The germline V and J ends were trimmed by 7 bases and 5 bases, with 8 bases remaining between them. CDR3 length: 12 residues. CDR1 and CDR2 (germline): MNHNS, SASEGT. Here the CDR3 DNA reads TGTGCCAGCACCTCTGCTACCGGGGAGCTGTTTTTT. It is translated as CASTSATGELFF.

The CDR3 sequence: CASSLGSGIAGELFF. The CDR3 coding sequence is TGCGCCAGCAGCTTGGGCTCGGGAATAGCCGGGGAGCTGTTTTTT. The rearrangement joins TRBV5-1 to TRBJ2-2; TRBD2 is a possible D gene (5 bases). Germline CDR1 SGHRS, CDR2 YFSETQ. V was trimmed by 0 bases and J by 6 bases, leaving 12 bases between them. This CDR3 has 15 residues. The whole variable domain, remainder taken from reference TRBV5-1 and TRBJ2-2, is KAGVTQTPRYLIKTRGQQVTLSCSPISGHRSVSWYQQTPGQGLQFLFEYFSETQRNKGNFPGRFSGRQFSNSRSEMNVSTLELGDSALYLCASSLGSGIAGELFFGEGSRLTVL.

This clonotype was found many times. The V and J genes are TRBV7-8 and TRBJ2-1, with a tentative D call TRBD2 (6 bases). Between the trimmed V and J ends, which lost 1 base and 3 bases, there was a span of 13 bases. Germline CDR1 is SGHVS and CDR2 is FQNEAQ. The CDR3 covers 16 residues. CDR3 sequence reads: CASSLELASIYNEQFF. The CDR3 region has the DNA TGTGCCAGCAGCTTAGAGCTAGCGAGCATCTACAATGAGCAGTTCTTC.

The chain carries TRBV20-1 and TRBJ1-2, with a possible D match to TRBD1 (5 bases). The CDR3 covers 13 residues. V lost 1 base to trimming and J lost 8 bases, with 14 bases between them. Germline values: CDR1 DFQATT, CDR2 SNEGSKA (reference sequence). The DNA for the CDR3 is TGCAGTGCTAGAGTAGGCAGGGCGAACGGCTACACCTTC. Its translation is CSARVGRANGYTF.

This clonotype was detected many times. The chain combines TRBV11-3 with TRBJ2-1; D is perhaps TRBD2 (6 bases). Deletions cut 5 bases from V and 10 bases from J, with 18 bases between. This CDR3 is built from 14 residues. From germline, CDR1 is SGHNT and CDR2 YENEEA. CDR3 bases: TGTGCCAGCAGCCTGACCGCGGGCGGGGAAGAGCAGTTCTTC. It specifies CASSLTAGGEEQFF.

V gene TRBV4-1 combines with J gene TRBJ2-7, with D perhaps TRBD2 (5 bases). The CDR3 runs to 16 residues. V was cut by 1 base and J by 2 bases, with 15 bases left in between. The V gene's germline CDR1 is MGHRA and CDR2 YSYEKL. Here the CDR3 reads CASSQGLSGQAYEQYF. The DNA of the CDR3 is TGCGCCAGCAGCCAAGGGTTGAGCGGCCAGGCCTACGAGCAGTACTTC.

This CDR3 is CASRDRGASGNTIYF. The CDR3 DNA is TGTGCCAGCAGAGACAGGGGAGCTTCTGGAAACACCATATATTTT. The chain links TRBV2 to TRBJ1-3; 8 bases line up with TRBD1. This CDR3 contains 15 residues. Unmatched junction bases numbered 5, after V lost 6 bases and J lost 1 base. Germline CDR1 is SNHLY and CDR2 is FYNNEI. Using reference TRBV2 and TRBJ1-3 for the parts outside the CDR3, the full variable domain is EPEVTQTPSHQVTQMGQEVILRCVPISNHLYFYWYRQILGQKVEFLVSFYNNEISEKSEIFDDQFSVERPDGSNFTLKIRSTKLEDSAMYFCASRDRGASGNTIYFGEGSWLTVV.

The DNA for the CDR3 is TGTGCCTGGAGTGGGGGACTCGCCTCGGGAGATACGCAGTATTTT. Amino acids: CAWSGGLASGDTQYF. This chain joins TRBV30 and TRBJ2-3; weak D call: TRBD2 (6 bases). The CDR3 sequence is 15 residues long. Germline V gene sequence: CDR1 GTSNPN, CDR2 SVGIG (reference sequence). Between the trimmed V and J ends, which lost 1 base and 5 bases, there was a span of 16 bases.

The chain employs TRBV28 and TRBJ1-5, with D unresolved. The CDR3 runs to 12 residues. The germline V gene has CDR1 MDHEN and CDR2 SYDVKM. Trimming removed 5 bases from V and 4 bases from J, with 6 bases in between. The CDR3 protein is CASSNLNQPQHF. CDR3 coding DNA: TGTGCCAGCAGTAACTTGAATCAGCCCCAGCATTTT.

This clonotype was detected ten times or more. This chain connects TRBV2 to TRBJ1-1, with no clear D. CDR3 length: 13 residues. Trimming left V 3 bases short and J 5 bases short, with 10 bases between. Germline V gene sequence: CDR1 SNHLY, CDR2 FYNNEI. The DNA for the CDR3 is TGTGCCAGCAGTGAGGGAGGGATAACTGAAGCTTTCTTT. Its protein is CASSEGGITEAFF.

This clonotype was counted between two and nine times. The chain joins TRBV7-2 to TRBJ2-2; tentative D call: TRBD2 (6 bases). Germline values: CDR1 SGHTA, CDR2 FQGNSA. V lost 8 bases, J lost 4 bases, and 17 bases lay in between. CDR3 length: 15 amino acids. The CDR3: CASGREALGTGELFF. DNA of the CDR3: TGTGCCAGCGGCAGGGAGGCTCTTGGCACCGGGGAGCTGTTTTTT.

This clonotype was detected many times. The chain links TRBV20-1 to TRBJ1-1, with D possibly TRBD1 on 5 matching bases. The germline CDR1 and CDR2 sequences are DFQATT and SNEGSKA (reference sequence). The CDR3 is 12 residues long. The germline V and J ends were trimmed by 6 bases and 5 bases, with 13 bases remaining between them. CDR3 nucleotide sequence: TGCAGTGCGGGGGTCACTAGGACTGAAGCTTTCTTT. It translates to CSAGVTRTEAFF.

This clonotype was counted many times. This chain connects TRBV3-1 to TRBJ1-1; D gene unclear. This CDR3 has 13 residues. CDR1 is LGHDT, CDR2 YNNKEL, per germline (reference sequence). V was shortened by 2 bases and J by 0 bases, with 4 bases between the two germline ends. The CDR3 loop is CASSQRVNTEAFF. CDR3 bases: TGTGCCAGCAGCCAAAGAGTGAACACTGAAGCTTTCTTT.